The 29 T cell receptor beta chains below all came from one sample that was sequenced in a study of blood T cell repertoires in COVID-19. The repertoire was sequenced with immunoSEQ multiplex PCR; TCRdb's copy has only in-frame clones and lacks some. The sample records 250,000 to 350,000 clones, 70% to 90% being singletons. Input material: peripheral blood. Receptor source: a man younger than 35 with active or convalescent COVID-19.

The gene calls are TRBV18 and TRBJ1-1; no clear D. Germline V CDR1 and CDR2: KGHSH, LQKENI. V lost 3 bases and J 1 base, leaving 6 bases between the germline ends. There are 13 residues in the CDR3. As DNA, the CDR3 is TGTGCCAGCTCACCGACATCGAACACTGAAGCTTTCTTT. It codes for CASSPTSNTEAFF.

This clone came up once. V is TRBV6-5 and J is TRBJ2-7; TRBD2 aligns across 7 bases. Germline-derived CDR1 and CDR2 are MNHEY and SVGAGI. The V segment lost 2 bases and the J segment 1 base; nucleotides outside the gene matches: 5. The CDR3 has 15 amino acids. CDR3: CASSYPRGDSYEQYF. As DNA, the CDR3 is TGTGCCAGCAGTTACCCCCGGGGGGATTCCTACGAGCAGTACTTC.

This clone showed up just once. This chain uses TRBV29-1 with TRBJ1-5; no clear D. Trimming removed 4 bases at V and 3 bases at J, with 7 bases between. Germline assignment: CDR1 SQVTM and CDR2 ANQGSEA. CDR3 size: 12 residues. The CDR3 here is CSVGKPNQPQHF. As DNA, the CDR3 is TGCAGCGTTGGAAAGCCCAATCAGCCCCAGCATTTT.

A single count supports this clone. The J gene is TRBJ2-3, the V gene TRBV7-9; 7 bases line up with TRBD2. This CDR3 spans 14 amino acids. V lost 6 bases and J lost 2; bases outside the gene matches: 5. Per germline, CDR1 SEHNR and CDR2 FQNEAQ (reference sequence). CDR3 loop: CASSKSGVTDTQYF. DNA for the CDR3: TGTGCCAGCAGTAAAAGCGGGGTCACAGATACGCAGTATTTT.

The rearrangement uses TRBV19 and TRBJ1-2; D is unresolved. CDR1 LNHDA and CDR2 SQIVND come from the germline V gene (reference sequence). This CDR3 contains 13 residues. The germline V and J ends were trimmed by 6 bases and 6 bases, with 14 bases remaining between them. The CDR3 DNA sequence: TGTGCCAGTAGCCCCCCGTGGCCAGATGGCTACACCTTC. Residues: CASSPPWPDGYTF.

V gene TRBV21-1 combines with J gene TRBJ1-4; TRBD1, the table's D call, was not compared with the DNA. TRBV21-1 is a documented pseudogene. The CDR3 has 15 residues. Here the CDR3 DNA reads TGTGCCAGCCCCAGCCAGGGGCGAACTAATGAAAAACTGTTTTTT. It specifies CASPSQGRTNEKLFF.

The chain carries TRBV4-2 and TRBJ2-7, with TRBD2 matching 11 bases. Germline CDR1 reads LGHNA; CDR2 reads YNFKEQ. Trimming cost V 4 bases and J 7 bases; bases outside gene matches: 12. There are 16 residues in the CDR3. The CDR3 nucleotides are TGTGCCAGCAGCCTAACTAGCGGGGGAACCCTTGAGGAGCAGTACTTC. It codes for CASSLTSGGTLEEQYF.

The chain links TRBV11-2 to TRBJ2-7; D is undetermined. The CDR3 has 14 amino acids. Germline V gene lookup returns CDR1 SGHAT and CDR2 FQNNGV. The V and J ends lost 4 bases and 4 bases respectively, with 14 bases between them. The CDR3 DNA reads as TGTGCCAGCAGCTCCAACCTTGGGCTTTACGAGCAGTACTTC. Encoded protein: CASSSNLGLYEQYF.

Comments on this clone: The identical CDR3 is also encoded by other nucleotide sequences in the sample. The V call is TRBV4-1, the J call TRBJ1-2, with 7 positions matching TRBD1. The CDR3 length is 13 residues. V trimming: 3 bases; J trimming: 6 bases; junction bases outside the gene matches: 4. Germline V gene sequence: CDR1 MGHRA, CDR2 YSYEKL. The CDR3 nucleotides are TGCGCCAGCAGCCACAGGGACAGAGATGGCTACACCTTC. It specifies CASSHRDRDGYTF.

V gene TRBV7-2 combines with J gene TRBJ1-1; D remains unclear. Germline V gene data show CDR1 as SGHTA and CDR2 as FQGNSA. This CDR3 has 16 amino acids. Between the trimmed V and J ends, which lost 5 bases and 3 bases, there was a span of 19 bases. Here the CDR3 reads CASSRFKAGGHTEAFF. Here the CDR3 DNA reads TGTGCCAGCAGCAGGTTCAAGGCAGGTGGGCACACTGAAGCTTTCTTT.

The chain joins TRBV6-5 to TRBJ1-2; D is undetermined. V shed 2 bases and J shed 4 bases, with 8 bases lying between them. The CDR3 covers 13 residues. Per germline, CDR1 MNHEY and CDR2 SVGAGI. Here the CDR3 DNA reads TGTGCCAGCAGTTACGGAGGGTCCTATGGCTACACCTTC. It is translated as CASSYGGSYGYTF.

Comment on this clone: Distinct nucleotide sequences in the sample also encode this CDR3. DNA of the CDR3: TGTGCCAGCAGCGTAGGGGACAGGGGGTACTATGGCTACACCTTC. Translation: CASSVGDRGYYGYTF. The chain is built from TRBV9 and TRBJ1-2; 11 bases are shared with TRBD1. This CDR3 contains 15 residues. V lost 0 bases and J lost 3; bases outside the gene matches: 1. Per germline, CDR1 SGDLS and CDR2 YYNGEE.

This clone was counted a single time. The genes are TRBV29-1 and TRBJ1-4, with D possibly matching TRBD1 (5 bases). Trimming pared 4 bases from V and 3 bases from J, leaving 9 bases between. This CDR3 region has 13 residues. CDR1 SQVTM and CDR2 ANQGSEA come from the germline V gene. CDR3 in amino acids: CSVVTGANEKLFF. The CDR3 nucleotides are TGCAGCGTTGTTACGGGGGCTAATGAAAAACTGTTTTTT.

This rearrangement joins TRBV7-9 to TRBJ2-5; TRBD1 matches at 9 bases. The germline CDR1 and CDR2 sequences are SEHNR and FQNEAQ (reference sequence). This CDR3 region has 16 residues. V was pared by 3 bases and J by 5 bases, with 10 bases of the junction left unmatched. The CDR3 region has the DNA TGTGCCAGCAGCTTGGGGACAGGGATATCGAGGGAGACCCAGTACTTC. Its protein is CASSLGTGISRETQYF.

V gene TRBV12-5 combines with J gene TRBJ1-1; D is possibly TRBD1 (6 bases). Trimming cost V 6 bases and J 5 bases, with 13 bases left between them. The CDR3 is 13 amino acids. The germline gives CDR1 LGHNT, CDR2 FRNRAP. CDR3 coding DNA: TGTGCTAGTGGGCCAGGGAGGGGGACTGAAGCTTTCTTT. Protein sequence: CASGPGRGTEAFF.

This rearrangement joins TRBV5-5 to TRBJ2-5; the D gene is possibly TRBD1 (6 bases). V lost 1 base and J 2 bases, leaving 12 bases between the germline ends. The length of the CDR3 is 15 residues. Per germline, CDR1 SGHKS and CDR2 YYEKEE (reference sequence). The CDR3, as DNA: TGTGCCAGCAGCTTGTTAACAGGGATTCAAGAGACCCAGTACTTC. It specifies CASSLLTGIQETQYF.

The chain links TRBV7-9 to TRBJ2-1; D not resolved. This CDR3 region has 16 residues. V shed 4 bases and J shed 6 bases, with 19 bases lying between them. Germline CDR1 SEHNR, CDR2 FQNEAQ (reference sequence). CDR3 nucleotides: TGTGCCAGCAGCTCCCGAGAAATGATGGGCACCAATGAGCAGTTCTTC. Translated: CASSSREMMGTNEQFF.

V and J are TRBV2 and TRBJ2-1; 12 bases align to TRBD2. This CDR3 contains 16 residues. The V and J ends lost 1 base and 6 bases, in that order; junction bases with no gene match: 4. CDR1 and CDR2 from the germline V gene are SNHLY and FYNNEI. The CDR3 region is CASSEVLAGGRNEQFF. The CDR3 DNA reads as TGTGCCAGCAGTGAAGTCCTAGCGGGGGGGCGCAATGAGCAGTTCTTC.

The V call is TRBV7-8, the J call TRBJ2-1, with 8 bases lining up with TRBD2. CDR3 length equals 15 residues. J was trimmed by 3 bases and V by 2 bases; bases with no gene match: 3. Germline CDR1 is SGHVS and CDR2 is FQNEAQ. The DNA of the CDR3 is TGTGCCAGCAGCTTACAGGCGGGGGGCTACAATGAGCAGTTCTTC. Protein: CASSLQAGGYNEQFF.

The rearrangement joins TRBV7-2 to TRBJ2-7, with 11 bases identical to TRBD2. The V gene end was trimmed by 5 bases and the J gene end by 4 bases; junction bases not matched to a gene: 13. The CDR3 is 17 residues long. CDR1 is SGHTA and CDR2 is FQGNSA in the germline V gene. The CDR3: CASSPKTSGVLGYEQYF. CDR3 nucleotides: TGTGCCAGCAGCCCTAAGACTAGCGGGGTATTAGGGTACGAGCAGTACTTC.

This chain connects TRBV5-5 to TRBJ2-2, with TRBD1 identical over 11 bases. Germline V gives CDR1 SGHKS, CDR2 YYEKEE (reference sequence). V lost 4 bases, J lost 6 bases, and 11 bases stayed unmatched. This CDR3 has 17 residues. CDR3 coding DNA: TGTGCCAGCAGCATCCCCCGGGACAGGGGGGATTCCGGGGAGCTGTTTTTT. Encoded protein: CASSIPRDRGDSGELFF. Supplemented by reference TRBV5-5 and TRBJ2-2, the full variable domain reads DAGVTQSPTHLIKTRGQQVTLRCSPISGHKSVSWYQQVLGQGPQFIFQYYEKEERGRGNFPDRFSARQFPNYSSELNVNALLLGDSALYLCASSIPRDRGDSGELFFGEGSRLTVL.

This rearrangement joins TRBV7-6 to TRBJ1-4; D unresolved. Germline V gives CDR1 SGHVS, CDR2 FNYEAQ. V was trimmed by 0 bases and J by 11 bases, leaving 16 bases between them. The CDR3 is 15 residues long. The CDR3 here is CASSLALGIGEKLFF. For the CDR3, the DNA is TGTGCCAGCAGCTTAGCGCTTGGGATTGGGGAGAAACTGTTTTTT.

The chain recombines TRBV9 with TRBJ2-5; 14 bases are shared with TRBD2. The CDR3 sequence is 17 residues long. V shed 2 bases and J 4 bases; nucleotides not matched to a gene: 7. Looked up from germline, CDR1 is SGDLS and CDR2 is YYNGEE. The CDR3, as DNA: TGTGCCAGCAGCGTTCGGGGACTAGCGGGGGAGGGAGAGACCCAGTACTTC. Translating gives CASSVRGLAGEGETQYF.

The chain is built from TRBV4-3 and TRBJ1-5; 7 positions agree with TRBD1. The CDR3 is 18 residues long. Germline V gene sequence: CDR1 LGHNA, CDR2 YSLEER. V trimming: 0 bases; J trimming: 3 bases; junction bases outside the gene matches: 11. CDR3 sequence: CASSQDREAGGVNQPQHF. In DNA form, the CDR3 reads TGCGCCAGCAGCCAAGATAGAGAGGCAGGGGGTGTCAATCAGCCCCAGCATTTT.

For the CDR3, the DNA is TGTGCCAGCAGTGACTCGATTCAGGGGACCTTGGTGGACACCATATATTTT. Amino acids: CASSDSIQGTLVDTIYF. V and J are TRBV6-4 and TRBJ1-3; weak D call: TRBD1 (6 bases). The CDR3 covers 17 residues. CDR1 and CDR2 (germline): MRHNA, SNTAGT. Deletions cut 0 bases from V and 8 bases from J, with 20 bases between.

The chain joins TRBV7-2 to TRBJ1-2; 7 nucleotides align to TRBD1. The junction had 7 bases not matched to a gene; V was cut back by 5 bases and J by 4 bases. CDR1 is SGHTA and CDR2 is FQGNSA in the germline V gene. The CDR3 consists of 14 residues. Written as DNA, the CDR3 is TGTGCCAGCAGCCCCGGGACAGTTAGCTATGGCTACACCTTC. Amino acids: CASSPGTVSYGYTF.

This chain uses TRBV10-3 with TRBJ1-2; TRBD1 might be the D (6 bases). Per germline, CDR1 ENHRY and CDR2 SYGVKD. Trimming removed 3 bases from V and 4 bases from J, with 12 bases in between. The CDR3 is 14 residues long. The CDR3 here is CAISESGGGYGYTF. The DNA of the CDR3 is TGTGCCATCAGTGAATCGGGGGGCGGCTATGGCTACACCTTC.

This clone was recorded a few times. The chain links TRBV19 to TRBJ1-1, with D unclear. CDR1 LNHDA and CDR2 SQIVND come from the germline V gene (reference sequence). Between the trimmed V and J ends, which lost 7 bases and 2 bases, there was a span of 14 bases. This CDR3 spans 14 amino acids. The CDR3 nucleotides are TGTGCCAGTATTCCAAGACGAGGAAACACTGAAGCTTTCTTT. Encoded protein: CASIPRRGNTEAFF.

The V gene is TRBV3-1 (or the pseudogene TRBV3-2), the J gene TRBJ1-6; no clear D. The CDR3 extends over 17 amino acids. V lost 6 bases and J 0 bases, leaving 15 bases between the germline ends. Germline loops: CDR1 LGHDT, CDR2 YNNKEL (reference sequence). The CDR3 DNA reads TGTGCCAGCAGATTGCCTCACTCCCACTCCTATAATTCACCCCTCCACTTT. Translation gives CASRLPHSHSYNSPLHF.